A selection of T cell receptor beta chains follows, all from one sample in a study of T cell responses to AZD1222 COVID-19 vaccine. Repertoires were generated with immunoSEQ multiplex PCR, while TCRdb's copy carries only in-frame clones and drops some. There are some 150,000 clones in the sample; approximately 88% occur only once, and about 15% lies in the top ten. The sample consisted of peripheral blood, taken on day 0 of AZD1222 vaccination. The receptors were gathered from an adult in good health. The CDR3 runs from the conserved cysteine through the conserved F or W.

cdr3_length j_call v_call cdr3_aa
16 TRBJ1-2 TRBV4-2 CASSQEDRDRGYGYTF
15 TRBJ2-3 TRBV3-1/TRBV3-2 CASSQDRGSADTQYF
12 TRBJ1-1 TRBV2 CASRTDTGGAFF
17 TRBJ2-7 TRBV5-4 CASSLILLAGVSYEQYF
15 TRBJ1-1 TRBV6-5 CASSLQGPVYTEAFF
16 TRBJ2-2 TRBV24-1 CATSDRRGANTGELFF
16 TRBJ2-2 TRBV24-1 CATSDSGAGRTGELFF
11 TRBJ2-7 TRBV5-1 CASSSHYEQYF
14 TRBJ1-1 TRBV7-8 CASSLDRDYTEAFF
14 TRBJ2-3 TRBV6-5 CASSRGGSTDTQYF
16 TRBJ1-1 TRBV10-1 CASSEDLTGRRTEAFF
15 TRBJ1-2 TRBV27 CASSSSGTPNYGYTF
15 TRBJ1-1 TRBV7-8 CASSQNRAMNTEAFF
15 TRBJ2-1 TRBV7-9 CASSSTSGGTNEQFF
16 TRBJ2-3 TRBV5-4 CASSLAGGRRTDTQYF
16 TRBJ1-1 TRBV10-3 CAISGAARTANTEAFF
17 TRBJ2-3 TRBV2 CASSDSLGLVGTDTQYF
17 TRBJ2-7 TRBV6-6 CASSRKAGLAESYEQYF
15 TRBJ1-4 TRBV28 CASSLGGVRGEKLFF
11 TRBJ1-2 TRBV27 CASSSRYGYTF
16 TRBJ2-1 TRBV4-1 CASSQLFRTGIDEQFF
12 TRBJ1-4 TRBV28 CASSLGNEKLFF
14 TRBJ1-2 TRBV28 CASRIGQSNYGYTF
11 TRBJ2-1 TRBV10-3 CAISERGEQFF
15 TRBJ2-3 TRBV6-2/TRBV6-3 CASSKMTSGTDTQYF
13 TRBJ1-1 TRBV27 CASSLQVGTEAFF
13 TRBJ1-1 TRBV10-3 CAISEMGNTEAFF
17 TRBJ2-7 TRBV4-1 CASSQLGTLADSYEQYF
15 TRBJ1-1 TRBV4-3 CASSQEPGVDTEAFF
14 TRBJ2-7 TRBV5-1 CASSFQGADYEQYF
14 TRBJ1-3 TRBV19 CASNTGRSGNTIYF
16 TRBJ1-5 TRBV7-6 CASSLNEGAQGQPQHF
14 TRBJ2-7 TRBV2 CASNPGQSSYEQYF
15 TRBJ1-4 TRBV5-8 CASSGGSQARPKLFF
15 TRBJ1-5 TRBV7-2 CASSLRRTDEQPQHF
17 TRBJ1-2 TRBV5-4 CASSLPIAGQANYGYTF
12 TRBJ2-7 TRBV5-8 CASSFQADEQYF
14 TRBJ1-5 TRBV30 CAWTARRGNQPQHF
12 TRBJ1-2 TRBV20-1 CSASLGAGGYTF
15 TRBJ1-2 TRBV5-1 CASSPDREGNYGYTF
16 TRBJ2-2 TRBV4-2 CASSQPGVMGAGELFF
14 TRBJ1-1 TRBV5-1 CASSLTGRDTEAFF
12 TRBJ1-2 TRBV19 CASNPGSYGYTF
13 TRBJ1-2 TRBV7-3 CASSLTVQGPYTF
12 TRBJ1-2 TRBV10-3 CATQAGTYGYTF
13 TRBJ2-7 TRBV6-5 CASRVGQGYEQYF
14 TRBJ1-1 TRBV6-5 CASFTGGVNTEAFF
13 TRBJ1-4 TRBV29-1 CSVEVVSNEKLFF